This T cell receptor (beta chain) was found in a study of blood T cells in healthy people across ages. Study-wide results and caveats: PBMCs that were unsorted prevented a conclusive naive versus antigen-experienced comparison. Changes seen in expanded clonotypes were possibly confounded by donor CMV status left unknown.

Sample donors were healthy Caucasian individuals that came from Russia, aged roughly 6 to 95. Each donor gave ten milliliters of peripheral blood. This clonotype was observed a few times. What it binds is unknown. A second roughly 6 to 12 cycle PCR used barcoded and J-beta primers. MiXCR, applied by TCRdb to the 5' RACE reads, yields one record per CDR3 protein. Of 700,000 or so distinct CDR3 sequences detected, less than 45% appear once; the ten largest clones hold about 32%. There are 13 residues in the CDR3. CDR1 and CDR2 from the germline V gene are KGHDR and SFDVKD. Between the trimmed V and J ends, which lost 4 bases and 7 bases, there was a span of 10 bases.

The rearrangement uses TRBV24-1 and TRBJ2-4; D may be TRBD1 (6 bases). Material: blood. The receptor was derived from a man older than 75 in good health. The CDR3 DNA follows: TGTGCCACCAGTGACTCTCAGGGGAACATTCAGTACTTC. Its protein product is CATSDSQGNIQYF.